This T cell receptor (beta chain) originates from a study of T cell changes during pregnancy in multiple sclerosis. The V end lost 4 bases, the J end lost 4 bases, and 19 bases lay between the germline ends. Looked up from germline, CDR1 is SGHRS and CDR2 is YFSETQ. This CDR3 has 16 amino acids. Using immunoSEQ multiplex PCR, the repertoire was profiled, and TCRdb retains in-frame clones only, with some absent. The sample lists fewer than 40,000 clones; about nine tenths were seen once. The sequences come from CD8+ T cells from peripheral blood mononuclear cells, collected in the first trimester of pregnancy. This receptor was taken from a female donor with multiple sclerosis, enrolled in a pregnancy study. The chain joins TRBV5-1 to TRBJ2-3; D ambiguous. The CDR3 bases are TGCGCCAGCAGCCCACTACCTAATAAAATCGCAGATACGCAGTATTTT. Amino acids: CASSPLPNKIADTQYF.